This T cell receptor beta chain was identified in a study of response to subunit inactivated influenza vaccine. TCRdb reprocessed the RT-PCR reads via MiXCR and lists one record per CDR3 protein. The repertoire includes about 830,000 distinct CDR3 sequences, less than 20% of them detected once, and around 9.9% sits in the top ten. The sample holds a few counts of this clonotype. What it recognizes is unknown. CDR3 length: 18 amino acids. V shed 4 bases, J shed 4 bases, and the junction held 12 bases outside the gene matches. Germline V gene lookup returns CDR1 MNHEY and CDR2 SVGAGI. Study results and limitations: Seasonal influenza vaccination, on each occasion, was suggested by the authors to recruit few new T cells.

Sequencing was performed on PBMCs from blood, taken roughly 5 days after vaccination. The TCR sequence derives from a man aged 45-60 years who received an inactivated influenza vaccine. The genes are TRBV6-5 and TRBJ2-3; 12 nucleotides agree with TRBD1. CDR3: CASSSTGQGAFWSDTQYF. The CDR3 coding sequence is TGTGCCAGCAGTTCCACGGGACAGGGGGCTTTTTGGTCAGATACGCAGTATTTT.